Each of the 2 T cell receptor beta chains below was sequenced from the same sample in a study of shared clonotypes between healthy human individuals. The method was immunoSEQ multiplex PCR; TCRdb's version includes in-frame clones alone and lacks a portion of them. The profile shows millions of clones, approximately 95% of them singletons. The specimen was naive CD4+ T cells from PBMCs. Subset of the sample: CD45RA+ positively selected. Every receptor here comes from a young man in good health. Some clones in this sample may be carry-over from other donors' samples.

Comments on this clone: Other DNA sequences in the same sample also yield this CDR3. The chain combines TRBV11-3 with TRBJ1-1; D call uncertain. Germline values: CDR1 SGHNT, CDR2 YENEEA. Trimming removed 1 base at V and 1 base at J, with 4 bases between. The CDR3 consists of 13 residues. The CDR3 bases are TGTGCCAGCAGCTTAGGGCAGAACACTGAAGCTTTCTTT. This sequence encodes CASSLGQNTEAFF.

J is TRBJ1-2 and V is TRBV5-6; D ambiguous. The CDR3 sequence is 13 residues long. From germline, CDR1 is SGHDT and CDR2 YYEEEE. The V and J ends lost 3 bases and 8 bases respectively, with 14 bases between them. In nucleotides, the CDR3 is TGTGCCAGCAGCTCTCCCAGACGGGGAGGCTACACCTTC. Encoded protein: CASSSPRRGGYTF.